This T cell receptor beta chain was captured by sequencing in a study of identical twins (dated by TCRdb to 2015 to 2016). About the study as a whole: The study deep-sequenced TCR alpha and beta repertoires from monozygotic twins, unrelated adults of various ages and cord blood to test whether fetal clonotypes persist. To rule out contamination, the twin experiments were replicated at different times with different library preparation protocols.

A remark on this clonotype: What this receptor recognizes is not known. No per-base quality is available; no much larger clone lies one base away.

Here is what the overall study found, with its caveats: Zero-insertion analyses could be partly confounded by invariant T cells such as MAIT and iNKT, though diverse VJ usage argued against such confounding for most clonotypes. In beta out-of-frame sequences, excess twin sharing was weaker, because having fewer shared sequences lowered the signal-to-noise ratio. Compared with coincidental sharing between unrelated individuals, an excess of low generation-probability sequences was observed among out-of-frame TCR alpha sequences shared between twins. Conclusions relied on cross-sectional statistical analysis, since the same donors could not be followed over many years. Abundant cord blood beta clonotypes carried fewer insertions; young adult naive repertoires showed a weaker similar trend, while memory repertoires showed none. In monozygotic twins, recombination models systematically underestimated out-of-frame TCR alpha sharing, but the models matched the sharing seen between unrelated individuals.

The germline V gene specifies SGHRS as CDR1 and YFSETQ as CDR2. The CDR3 runs 12 amino acids, cysteine and phenylalanine included. Of the read, only the CDR3 DNA is kept; its 36 bases are in frame from base 1. V is pared back by 1 base and J by 5 bases, with 7 bases lying between the germline termini. Every donor in the study was a healthy Caucasian. Three pairs of female monozygotic twins, all aged about 18 to 30 years, made up the twin cohort. RNA for TCR libraries was isolated from peripheral blood mononuclear cells. The library came from 5' RACE. TCRdb names Illumina HiSeq 2000 as the instrument used. Template switching added a universal primer binding site, and the final cDNA carried a unique molecular identifier that allowed TCR cDNA molecules to be counted accurately. First-strand cDNA for TCR alpha and beta chains was synthesized from specific primers in the conserved constant-segment region. Each cDNA library was double barcoded, with a SMART-Mk sample barcode plus Illumina barcodes, to control for contamination. TruSeq adapter sequences and Illumina sample barcodes were added in two successive PCR steps. The Illumina HiSeq platform was used with custom primers to sequence TCR alpha and beta cDNA libraries. As for the original processing: MiGEC was used to process raw reads and extract unique molecular identifiers, and MiXCR was used to find CDR3 positions. For each individual, recombination models were inferred using an EM algorithm with the repgenHMM and IGoR tools. The tcR package in R was used for shared clonotype analysis, with sharing normalized by the product of cloneset sizes. To study raw recombination without the effects of thymic and clonal selection, out-of-frame nonproductive sequences were analyzed. TCRdb ran its own pipeline on the public reads, namely fastp trimming at Q25 and MiXCR clone calling, and kept in-frame beta chains. Here each entry gathers all rows of one CDR3 protein and keeps the most common genes and DNA. These V and J calls derive from TCRdb rather than the authors' analysis. This sample lists 550,000 to 700,000 distinct CDR3 sequences; less than 25% were detected once. The ten largest account for roughly 4% of the sample.

These data are also associated with another study on T cells expressing NK-cell markers. As the second study states: In sorted CD3+CD56+NKG2C+, CD3+CD56+NKG2C- and CD3+CD56-NKG2C+ T-cell subsets from 7 or 8 donors, TCR beta-chain repertoires were profiled. Among the eight sequenced donors, seven were HCMV-seropositive and one was HCMV-seronegative. In several experiments an anti-gammadeltaTCR antibody was added to restrict sorting to alphabetaTCR-expressing T cells. For six donors, the dominant CD3+CD56+NKG2C+ clonotypes were among the top 10 CD8+ clonotypes and accounted for about 1.0-7.0% of CD8+ T cells. Those dominant clonotypes were again the most abundant among CD3+CD56-NKG2C+ cells in several donors, at roughly 25-60.1%. Whether the expanded NKG2C-expressing T cell clones were specific for HCMV antigens was left unclear. The eight sequenced donors were randomly selected healthy volunteers, three men and five women. HCMV serostatus was determined by detecting HCMV-specific IgG in serum with a commercial ELISA kit. For roughly six donors, bulk peripheral blood T-cell repertoires were additionally sequenced from unsorted PBMC. MIGEC was used to demultiplex reads and group reads by UMI, and MiTCR was used to assemble and quantify clonotypes. To exclude erroneous sequences, any TCR cDNA sequence not supported by at least two reads was discarded. The tcR package was used for downstream repertoire analysis, and clonotypes were matched between fractions using CDR3 nucleotide sequence together with V segment. VDJmatch was used to annotate antigen specificity against VDJdb, with one amino acid substitution in CDR3 permitted.

Rearrangement joined TRBV5-1 to TRBJ2-7, with the D assignment possibly TRBD1 or TRBD2, given 5 matching bases for each. The clonotype comes from a woman under 30 in good health. The material sequenced was PBMCs. The base sequence is TGCGCCAGCAGCTTGATGGGGGACGAGCAGTACTTC. The encoded protein is CASSLMGDEQYF.